This TCR beta chain comes out of a study of T cell responses to AZD1222 COVID-19 vaccine. Whole-study results and caveats: The CD4 TCRs associated with vaccination extended across spike and predominated at 160-218 and 743-854. Nearly half of spike-specific TCRs reportedly target variant regions that are unmutated in the B.1.351 and B.1.1.7 variants. It should be noted that donors were predominantly white British and more often female, and clonal diversity was possibly underestimated.

Only one count was recorded for this clone. The antigen remains unidentified. Timing groups of about 4 and about 12 weeks for second doses were pooled. Some clones are missing from TCRdb's copy, which holds only in-frame ones; the method was immunoSEQ multiplex PCR. The sample holds about 270,000 clones, approximately 94% seen once. The sequences come from peripheral blood, collected 28 days after the second AZD1222 dose. The receptor comes from an adult who received the AZD1222 COVID-19 vaccine.

CDR3 coding DNA: TGTGCCAGCACCCGGGGTGGTCCCGCAGATACGCAGTATTTT. This gives the protein CASTRGGPADTQYF. The J gene is TRBJ2-3, the V gene TRBV28, with D perhaps TRBD2 (5 bases). CDR1 is MDHEN, CDR2 SYDVKM, per germline. The CDR3 has 14 amino acids. Trimming left V 7 bases short and J 4 bases short, with 15 bases between.